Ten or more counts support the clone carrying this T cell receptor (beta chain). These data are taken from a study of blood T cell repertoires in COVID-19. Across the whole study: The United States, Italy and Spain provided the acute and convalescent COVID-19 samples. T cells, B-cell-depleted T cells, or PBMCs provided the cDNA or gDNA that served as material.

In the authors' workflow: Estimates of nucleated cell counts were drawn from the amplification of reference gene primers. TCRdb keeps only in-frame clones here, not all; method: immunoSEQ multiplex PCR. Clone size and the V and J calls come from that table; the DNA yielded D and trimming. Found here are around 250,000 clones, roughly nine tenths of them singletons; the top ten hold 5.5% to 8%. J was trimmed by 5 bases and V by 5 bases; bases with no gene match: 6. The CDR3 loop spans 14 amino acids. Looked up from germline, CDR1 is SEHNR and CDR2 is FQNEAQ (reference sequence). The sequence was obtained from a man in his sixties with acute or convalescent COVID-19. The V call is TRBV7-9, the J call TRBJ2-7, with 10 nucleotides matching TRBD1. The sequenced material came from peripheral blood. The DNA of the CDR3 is TGTGCCAGCAGCCCGAGGGGGACAGGGGACGAGCAGTACTTC. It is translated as CASSPRGTGDEQYF.